This TCR beta chain was found in a study of human T cells and chemical hapten exposure. Unfractionated whole blood yielded the extracted total RNA. The germline V gene encodes CDR1 SGHRS and CDR2 YFSETQ. This CDR3 is 17 amino acids long. V dropped 2 bases and J dropped 4; count of bases not matched to a gene: 10. Individual cDNA molecules had unique molecular identifiers attached to them by the library. One entry per CDR3 protein, called by TCRdb with MiXCR from the 5' RACE reads. The sample contains 110,000 or so distinct CDR3 sequences, approximately 20% of which appear only once. The chain links TRBV5-1 to TRBJ1-2, with TRBD1 matching over 11 bases. This receptor was identified in a human donor in good health. In DNA form, the CDR3 reads TGCGCCAGCAGCTTAACCGGGACAGGGGGATTCTTCTATGGCTACACCTTC. Translating gives CASSLTGTGGFFYGYTF.